These 17 T cell receptor beta chains were all obtained from the same sample, sequenced in a study of OX40 agonist ivuxolimab in advanced cancers. Sequenced by immunoSEQ multiplex PCR; TCRdb stores in-frame clones only, minus some. The sample yields about 26,000 clones, approximately 90% seen once. This sample comprised CD4+ or CD8+ T cells sorted from blood, obtained in a trial of the OX40 agonist ivuxolimab. The receptors come from an adult with an advanced solid tumor such as melanoma, head and neck, liver or kidney cancer.

This clone has only a few counts. The chain employs TRBV29-1 and TRBJ1-3; 7 bases match TRBD1. The CDR3 has 14 amino acids. After removal of 3 bases from V and 4 bases from J, the junction contained 6 bases not matched to a gene. From germline, CDR1 is SQVTM and CDR2 ANQGSEA. The CDR3 protein is CSVDDLTGGNTIYF. CDR3 DNA sequence: TGCAGCGTTGATGACCTGACAGGGGGAAACACCATATATTTT.

The CDR3 DNA reads as TGTGCCAGCAGTTTGCAAGGCCGGAACACTGAAGCTTTCTTT. Translating gives CASSLQGRNTEAFF. V is TRBV27 and J is TRBJ1-1; D gene ambiguous. The V end lost 3 bases, the J end lost 1 base, and 9 bases lay between the germline ends. The CDR3 consists of 14 residues. Per germline, CDR1 MNHEY and CDR2 SMNVEV (reference sequence).

The chain joins TRBV9 to TRBJ2-2, with no clear D. There are 14 residues in the CDR3. From germline, CDR1 is SGDLS and CDR2 YYNGEE. Trimming shortened V by 4 bases and J by 3 bases, and 10 bases separated the two germline ends. Written as DNA, the CDR3 is TGTGCCAGCAGCCTAGGTGGGGACACCGGGGAGCTGTTTTTT. Its protein product is CASSLGGDTGELFF. Drawing the rest from reference TRBV9 and TRBJ2-2, the complete variable domain is DSGVTQTPKHLITATGQRVTLRCSPRSGDLSVYWYQQSLDQGLQFLIQYYNGEERAKGNILERFSAQQFPDLHSELNLSSLELGDSALYFCASSLGGDTGELFFGEGSRLTVL.

The J gene is TRBJ1-3, the V gene TRBV28, with a tentative D call TRBD1 (6 bases). Germline CDR1 is MDHEN and CDR2 is SYDVKM. The V end lost 3 bases, the J end lost 3 bases, and 12 bases lay between the germline ends. The CDR3 runs 15 residues. The CDR3 DNA is TGTGCCAGCAGTTTTCGGGGGGCTTATGGAAACACCATATATTTT. Translation: CASSFRGAYGNTIYF.

The chain has TRBV7-9 and TRBJ2-7; D ambiguous. V was trimmed by 9 bases and J by 0 bases, leaving 6 bases between them. This CDR3 has 11 residues. The germline gives CDR1 SEHNR, CDR2 FQNEAQ (reference sequence). The DNA of the CDR3 is TGTGCCAGTGTCAGCTCCTACGAGCAGTACTTC. The encoded protein is CASVSSYEQYF.

V and J are TRBV11-2 and TRBJ2-7; the D is unclear. Germline V gene lookup returns CDR1 SGHAT and CDR2 FQNNGV. This CDR3 spans 15 amino acids. V lost 0 bases to trimming and J lost 2 bases, with 11 bases between them. The CDR3 DNA follows: TGTGCCAGCAGCTTAGATGGGCCGGCCCCCTACGAGCAGTACTTC. It translates to CASSLDGPAPYEQYF. The complete variable domain, with remaining parts taken from reference TRBV11-2 and TRBJ2-7, reads EAGVAQSPRYKIIEKRQSVAFWCNPISGHATLYWYQQILGQGPKLLIQFQNNGVVDDSQLPKDRFSAERLKGVDSTLKIQPAKLEDSAVYLCASSLDGPAPYEQYFGPGTRLTVT.

This clone occurred once. The CDR3 sequence: CASSLAPLAPGVGHTQYF. CDR3 coding DNA: TGTGCCAGCAGCTTAGCCCCCCTGGCTCCCGGGGTCGGACATACGCAGTATTTT. V and J are TRBV7-2 and TRBJ2-3; a possible D gene is TRBD2 (5 bases). V was shortened by 0 bases and J by 7 bases, with 23 bases between the two germline ends. CDR1 is SGHTA, CDR2 FQGNSA, per germline. This CDR3 region has 18 residues.

The V and J genes are TRBV29-1 and TRBJ2-1; D might be TRBD2 (5 bases). Germline CDR1 and CDR2: SQVTM and ANQGSEA. Deletions cut 1 base from V and 3 bases from J, with 10 bases between. The CDR3 consists of 14 residues. Here the CDR3 reads CSVEGRRSYNEQFF. Here the CDR3 DNA reads TGCAGCGTTGAAGGCAGGAGGAGCTACAATGAGCAGTTCTTC.

The V and J genes are TRBV6-5 and TRBJ2-5, with D possibly called TRBD1 or TRBD2 (5 bases each). This CDR3 comprises 14 residues. CDR1 is MNHEY and CDR2 is SVGAGI in the germline V gene. Trimming removed 5 bases at V and 5 bases at J, with 15 bases between. In DNA, the CDR3 is TGTGCCAGCAGTCCAGACGGGACGGGGGAGACCCAGTACTTC. Its translation is CASSPDGTGETQYF.

The chain has TRBV28 and TRBJ2-7; 7 bases fit TRBD2. V gave up 4 bases and J gave up 0 bases; unmatched junction bases: 0. Per the germline V gene, CDR1 is MDHEN and CDR2 is SYDVKM. This CDR3 spans 13 amino acids. The CDR3 reads CASSWGGSYEQYF. CDR3 nucleotides: TGTGCCAGCAGTTGGGGGGGCTCCTACGAGCAGTACTTC.

The chain has TRBV11-3 and TRBJ2-3, with 9 positions matching TRBD2. Losses at the gene ends were 5 bases for V and 2 bases for J; bases not matched to a gene: 8. This CDR3 is 16 amino acids long. Germline lookup yields CDR1 SGHNT and CDR2 YENEEA. CDR3 bases: TGTGCCAGCAGCACCCGTAGCGGGAGCGACACAGATACGCAGTATTTT. Translation gives CASSTRSGSDTDTQYF.

The chain has TRBV19 and TRBJ1-1; TRBD1 might be the D (5 bases). V lost 5 bases and J lost 9, with 10 bases in between. CDR3 size: 11 residues. CDR1 LNHDA and CDR2 SQIVND come from the germline V gene (reference sequence). The CDR3 protein is CASSGQGKAFF. CDR3 bases: TGTGCCAGTAGTGGGCAGGGAAAAGCTTTCTTT. The complete variable domain, with remaining parts taken from reference TRBV19 and TRBJ1-1, reads DGGITQSPKYLFRKEGQNVTLSCEQNLNHDAMYWYRQDPGQGLRLIYYSQIVNDFQKGDIAEGYSVSREKKESFPLTVTSAQKNPTAFYLCASSGQGKAFFGQGTRLTVV.

The chain combines TRBV28 with TRBJ2-7; 10 positions agree with TRBD2. There are 18 residues in the CDR3. V lost 5 bases, J lost 2 bases, and 15 bases stayed unmatched. Germline loops: CDR1 MDHEN, CDR2 SYDVKM. The CDR3 region has the DNA TGTGCCAGCAGTCCCTACCTGGCTAGCGGGAGTCACGCCTACGAGCAGTACTTC. As protein: CASSPYLASGSHAYEQYF.

The genes are TRBV4-3 and TRBJ2-2; 7 bases match TRBD1. J gave up 5 bases and V 0 bases, and 9 bases lay outside the gene matches. Germline V gives CDR1 LGHNA, CDR2 YSLEER. This CDR3 is 17 amino acids long. Here the CDR3 reads CASSQDRLRGLTGELFF. For the CDR3, the DNA is TGCGCCAGCAGCCAAGATCGATTAAGGGGGCTGACCGGGGAGCTGTTTTTT.

The genes are TRBV5-6 and TRBJ2-3; perhaps TRBD1 as D (6 bases). The CDR3 is made up of 17 amino acids. The V end was cut by 4 bases, the J end by 1 base, with 19 bases between. The germline V gene encodes CDR1 SGHDT and CDR2 YYEEEE. CDR3 DNA: TGTGCCAGCAGCCCCGACGCGACAGGTTGGGGCACAGATACGCAGTATTTT. Translation: CASSPDATGWGTDTQYF. Together with reference TRBV5-6 and TRBJ2-3, the CDR3 gives the full variable domain: DAGVTQSPTHLIKTRGQQVTLRCSPKSGHDTVSWYQQALGQGPQFIFQYYEEEERQRGNFPDRFSGHQFPNYSSELNVNALLLGDSALYLCASSPDATGWGTDTQYFGPGTRLTVL.

The V and J genes are TRBV29-1 and TRBJ1-3; D is possibly TRBD1 (6 bases). Germline values: CDR1 SQVTM, CDR2 ANQGSEA. Trimming pared 5 bases from V and 1 base from J, leaving 15 bases between. The CDR3 runs to 15 residues. The CDR3, as DNA: TGCAGCGTTTTGACAGGCGATCTATCTGGAAACACCATATATTTT. Its protein is CSVLTGDLSGNTIYF.

The genes are TRBV4-2 and TRBJ2-1; D is perhaps TRBD2 (6 bases). Trimming took 4 bases from V and 4 from J, leaving 14 bases between them. CDR1 and CDR2 (germline): LGHNA, YNFKEQ. The CDR3 runs 15 residues. This CDR3 is CASSRPEEGYNEQFF. CDR3 sequence (DNA): TGTGCCAGCAGCCGCCCCGAGGAGGGGTACAATGAGCAGTTCTTC.